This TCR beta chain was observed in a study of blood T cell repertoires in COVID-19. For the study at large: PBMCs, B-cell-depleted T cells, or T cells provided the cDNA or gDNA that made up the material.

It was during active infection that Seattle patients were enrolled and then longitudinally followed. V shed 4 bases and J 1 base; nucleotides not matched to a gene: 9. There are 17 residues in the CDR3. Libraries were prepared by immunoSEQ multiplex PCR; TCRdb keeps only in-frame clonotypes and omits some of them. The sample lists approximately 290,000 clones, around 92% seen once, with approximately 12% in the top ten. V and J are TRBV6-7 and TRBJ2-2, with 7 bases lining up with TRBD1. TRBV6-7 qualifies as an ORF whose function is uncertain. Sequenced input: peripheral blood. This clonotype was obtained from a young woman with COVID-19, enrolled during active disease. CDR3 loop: CASSSLTGQKNTGELFF. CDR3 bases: TGTGCCAGCAGTTCCCTAACGGGACAGAAGAACACCGGGGAGCTGTTTTTT.